This TCR beta chain derives from a study of cytomegalovirus exposure and HLA in healthy donors. The study's findings and limits: Per a later analysis, HLA-associated TCR beta chains showed more clonal expansion than other, equally common TCR beta chains.

V was shortened by 2 bases and J by 4 bases, with 15 bases between the two germline ends. Germline V CDR1 and CDR2: SEHNR, FQNEAQ (reference sequence). The CDR3 has 16 amino acids. PCR amplification relied on 60 Vbeta primers (plus 13 Jbeta primers). Clones were sequenced by immunoSEQ multiplex PCR, and TCRdb holds only the in-frame ones, with some missing. The sample carries nearly 200,000 clones, 87% recorded once. Comments on this clone: The antigen is undetermined.

V usage is TRBV7-9 and J usage is TRBJ1-3; possibly TRBD1 for D (6 bases). This clonotype originated in a man aged 30 to 45 in good health and CMV-seronegative. Sequencing used PBMCs. The CDR3 DNA follows: TGTGCCAGCAGCTTAACGGGCAGGGGAAAGGGAAACACCATATATTTT. Amino acids: CASSLTGRGKGNTIYF.